The entry that follows covers one T cell receptor (beta chain) sequence. Its target is not known. Assay: immunoSEQ multiplex PCR; the TCRdb copy retains only in-frame clones and omits some. The sample lists more than 1.2 million clones; 98% were seen once. Healthy HIV-negative adults with no recent acute infections or vaccinations were recruited as donors. This sample was included in a study of shared clonotypes between healthy human individuals. Study outcomes and limitations: Represented genetic and exposure-history diversity was restricted by having few donors.

This clonotype was obtained from a man aged 30-40 years in good health. Sequenced sample: naive CD4+ T cells sorted from blood. Subset reported: CD45RA+ positively selected.

The CDR3 region is CASSSNPGGQGPYNEQFF. The CDR3 DNA sequence: TGTGCCAGCAGTTCCAACCCCGGCGGACAGGGACCTTACAATGAGCAGTTCTTC. The rearrangement uses TRBV27 and TRBJ2-1, with 8 bases lining up with TRBD1. Losses at the gene ends were 4 bases for V and 4 bases for J; bases not matched to a gene: 15. The germline gives CDR1 MNHEY, CDR2 SMNVEV (reference sequence). There are 18 residues in the CDR3.